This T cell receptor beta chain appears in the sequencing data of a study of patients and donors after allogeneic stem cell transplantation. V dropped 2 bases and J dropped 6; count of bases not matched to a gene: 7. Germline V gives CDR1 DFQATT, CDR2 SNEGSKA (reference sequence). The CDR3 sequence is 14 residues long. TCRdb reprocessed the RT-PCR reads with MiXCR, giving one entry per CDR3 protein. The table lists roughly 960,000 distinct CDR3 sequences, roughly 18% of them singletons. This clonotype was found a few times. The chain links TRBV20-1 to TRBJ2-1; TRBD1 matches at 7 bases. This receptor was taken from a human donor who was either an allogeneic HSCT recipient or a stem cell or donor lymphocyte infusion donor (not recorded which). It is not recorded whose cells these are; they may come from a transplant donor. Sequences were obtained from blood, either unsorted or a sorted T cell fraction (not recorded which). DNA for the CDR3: TGCAGTGCTAGACCGGGACAGCACTTCAATGAGCAGTTCTTC. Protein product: CSARPGQHFNEQFF.